This T cell receptor beta chain was retrieved from a study of shared clonotypes between healthy human individuals. CD8 cells classed as naive were CD45RO-negative and positively selected for CCR7, excluding terminally differentiated effector memory CD45RA+ cells. Germline lookup yields CDR1 MDHEN and CDR2 SYDVKM. The CDR3 has 14 amino acids. V was pared by 7 bases and J by 0 bases, with 12 bases between. In the authors' methods: Filtering differed, since immunoSEQ gave only junction sequences and no quality scores. Produced via immunoSEQ multiplex PCR; TCRdb's table is partial and in-frame only. Clone size and the V and J calls come from that table; the DNA yielded D and trimming. Among around 1.9 million clones, 85% to 95% were seen once, and the ten largest hold about 1.5%.

This clonotype was sampled from a man between 18 and 35 years old in good health. Some clones in this sample may be carry-over from other donors' samples. The sequenced sample was naive CD8+ T cells from PBMCs. The chain combines TRBV28 with TRBJ2-5, with D possibly being TRBD1 or TRBD2 (5 bases each). The CDR3 is CASTTRDHQETQYF. The DNA for the CDR3 is TGTGCCAGCACCACCCGGGACCACCAAGAGACCCAGTACTTC.